The 7 T cell receptor beta chains below were found in one sample sequenced in a study of regulatory T cells. General study points: In CD3G-deficient patients, conventional CD4+ T cells were enriched for hydrophobic CDR3 residues at positions 6 and 7.

The antigens of these receptors remain unknown. Amplification used 52 TRBV primers and 13 TRBJ primers. Produced via immunoSEQ multiplex PCR; TCRdb's table is partial and in-frame only. The sample gives nearly 30,000 clones, under 95% of which show up once; around 1.5% is in the top ten. Sequenced sample: conventional CD4+ T cells sorted from blood. The origin of the receptors is a person aged 18 to 30 with CD3G deficiency.

The chain joins TRBV19 to TRBJ2-1; D possibly corresponds to TRBD1 (5 bases). The CDR3 is 14 amino acids. Germline assignment: CDR1 LNHDA and CDR2 SQIVND (reference sequence). Trimming cost V 5 bases and J 4 bases, with 12 bases left between them. CDR3 sequence reads: CASSRLGPYNEQFF. In nucleotides, the CDR3 is TGTGCCAGTAGTCGGTTGGGGCCTTACAATGAGCAGTTCTTC.

The chain uses TRBV18 and TRBJ2-1; 7 bases fit TRBD1. This CDR3 is 15 amino acids long. Trimming cost V 3 bases and J 5 bases; bases outside gene matches: 7. Germline lookup yields CDR1 KGHSH and CDR2 LQKENI. CDR3 coding DNA: TGTGCCAGCTCACCCCCCCACAGGGGAAACAATGAGCAGTTCTTC. Translated, it gives CASSPPHRGNNEQFF.

This sequence joins TRBV28 and TRBJ2-1; D gene ambiguous. Germline assignment: CDR1 MDHEN and CDR2 SYDVKM. Between the trimmed V and J ends, which lost 5 bases and 4 bases, there was a span of 9 bases. The CDR3 totals 13 residues. For the CDR3, the DNA is TGTGCCAGCAGTCCAGTGAGGTACAATGAGCAGTTCTTC. Its translation: CASSPVRYNEQFF.

The gene calls are TRBV4-1 and TRBJ2-5; the D is unclear. The J call is in doubt because the DNA end fits TRBJ2-7 better. Germline V gene data show CDR1 as MGHRA and CDR2 as YSYEKL. This CDR3 comprises 14 residues. CDR3 DNA: TGCGCCAGCAGCCCTCGCCTAAACTCCTACGAGCAGTACTTC. The encoded protein is CASSPRLNSYEQYF.

The rearrangement links TRBV29-1 to TRBJ1-2; D is undetermined. CDR1 is SQVTM and CDR2 is ANQGSEA in the germline V gene. Trimming stripped 1 base from V and 6 bases from J, with 15 bases between. The CDR3 loop spans 14 amino acids. CDR3 protein: CSVEAEEGINGYTF. In DNA, the CDR3 is TGCAGCGTTGAAGCTGAAGAGGGTATCAATGGCTACACCTTC.

The V call is TRBV30, the J call TRBJ2-4; D unresolved. The germline CDR1 and CDR2 sequences are GTSNPN and SVGIG (reference sequence). The CDR3 is made up of 12 amino acids. V was trimmed by 2 bases and J by 1 base, leaving 3 bases between them. The CDR3 DNA sequence: TGTGCCTGGAGTAACGCCAAAAACATTCAGTACTTC. This codes for CAWSNAKNIQYF.

V and J are TRBV5-4 and TRBJ2-5; TRBD2 agrees at 14 bases. CDR3 length equals 16 residues. J gave up 2 bases and V 4 bases, and 4 bases lay outside the gene matches. Germline V lookup: CDR1 SGHNT, CDR2 YYREEE (reference sequence). The CDR3 DNA reads as TGTGCCAGCAGCCGAAGACTAGCGGGGGGGCAAGAGACCCAGTACTTC. This encodes CASSRRLAGGQETQYF.